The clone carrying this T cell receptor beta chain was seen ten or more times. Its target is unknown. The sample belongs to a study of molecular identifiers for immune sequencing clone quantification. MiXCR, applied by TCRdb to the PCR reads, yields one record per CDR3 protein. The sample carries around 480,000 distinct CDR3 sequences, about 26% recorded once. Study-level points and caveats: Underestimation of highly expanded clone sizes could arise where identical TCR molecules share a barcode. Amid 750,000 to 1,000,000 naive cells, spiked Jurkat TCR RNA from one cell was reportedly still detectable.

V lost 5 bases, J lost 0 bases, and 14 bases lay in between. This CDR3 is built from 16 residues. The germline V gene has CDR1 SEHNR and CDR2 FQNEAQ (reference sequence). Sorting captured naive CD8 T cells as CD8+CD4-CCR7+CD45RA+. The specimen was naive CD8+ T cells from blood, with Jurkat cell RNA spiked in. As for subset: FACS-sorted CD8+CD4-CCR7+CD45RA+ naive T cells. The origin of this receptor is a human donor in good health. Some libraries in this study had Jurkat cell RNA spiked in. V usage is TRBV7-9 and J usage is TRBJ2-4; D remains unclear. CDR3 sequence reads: CASSVGGTLAKNIQYF. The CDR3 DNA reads TGTGCCAGCAGCGTCGGTGGTACTCTAGCCAAAAACATTCAGTACTTC.